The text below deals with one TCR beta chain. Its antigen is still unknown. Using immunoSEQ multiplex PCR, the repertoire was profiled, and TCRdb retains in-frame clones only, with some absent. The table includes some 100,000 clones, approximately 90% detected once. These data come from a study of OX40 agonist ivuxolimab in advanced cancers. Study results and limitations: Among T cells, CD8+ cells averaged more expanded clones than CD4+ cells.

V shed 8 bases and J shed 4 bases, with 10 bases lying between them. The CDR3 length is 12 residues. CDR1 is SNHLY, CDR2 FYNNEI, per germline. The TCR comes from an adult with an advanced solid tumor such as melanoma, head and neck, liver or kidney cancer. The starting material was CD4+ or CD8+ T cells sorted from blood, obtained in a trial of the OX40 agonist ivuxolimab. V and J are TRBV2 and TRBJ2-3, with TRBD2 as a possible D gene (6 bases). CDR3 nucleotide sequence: TGTGCCAGCTCGCTAGCGTCAGATACGCAGTATTTT. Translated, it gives CASSLASDTQYF.